Following are 9 T cell receptor beta chains from one sample sequenced in a study of OX40 agonist ivuxolimab in advanced cancers. The method behind the library was the immunoSEQ multiplex PCR assay. TCRdb limited this immuneACCESS table to in-frame rearrangements with V and J called. A share of clones is missing; checked studies link under half to unresolved V genes, and the rest is unexplained. Here the sample has around 31,000 clones; over 85% occur a single time. The top ten constitute around 35% of the sample. Sequenced material: CD4+ or CD8+ T cells sorted from blood, taken in a trial of the OX40 agonist ivuxolimab. The receptors stem from an adult with an advanced solid tumor such as melanoma, head and neck, liver or kidney cancer.

The chain joins TRBV27 to TRBJ2-2; D not resolved. V was trimmed by 3 bases and J by 5 bases, leaving 7 bases between them. The germline V gene encodes CDR1 MNHEY and CDR2 SMNVEV (reference sequence). The CDR3 has 13 amino acids. The CDR3 loop reads CASSFLGTGELFF. CDR3 nucleotide sequence: TGTGCCAGCAGTTTCTTAGGGACCGGGGAGCTGTTTTTT.

This chain uses TRBV7-9 with TRBJ2-5; 9 bases align to TRBD2. This CDR3 region has 14 residues. Germline V gene sequence: CDR1 SEHNR, CDR2 FQNEAQ (reference sequence). J gave up 3 bases and V 5 bases, and 4 bases lay outside the gene matches. CDR3 in amino acids: CASSPTSGKETQYF. The CDR3 DNA reads as TGTGCCAGCAGCCCGACTAGCGGAAAAGAGACCCAGTACTTC.

This chain joins TRBV19 and TRBJ1-2, with 8 positions matching TRBD1. The CDR3 loop spans 11 amino acids. Germline CDR1 is LNHDA and CDR2 is SQIVND (reference sequence). Trimming removed 8 bases from V and 8 bases from J; junction bases left unmatched: 4. CDR3 coding DNA: TGTGCCAGTCAGGGGGCCTCAGGCTACACCTTC. This sequence encodes CASQGASGYTF. Drawing the rest from reference TRBV19 and TRBJ1-2, the complete variable domain is DGGITQSPKYLFRKEGQNVTLSCEQNLNHDAMYWYRQDPGQGLRLIYYSQIVNDFQKGDIAEGYSVSREKKESFPLTVTSAQKNPTAFYLCASQGASGYTFGSGTRLTVV.

This chain links TRBV6-5 with TRBJ2-7; TRBD1 aligns across 7 bases. V gave up 9 bases and J gave up 1 base; unmatched junction bases: 6. This CDR3 spans 13 amino acids. In germline, CDR1 is MNHEY, CDR2 SVGAGI. For the CDR3, the DNA is TGTGCCAGTAAACCGGGACAGTCCTACGAGCAGTACTTC. It specifies CASKPGQSYEQYF.

The chain uses TRBV9 and TRBJ2-2, with 7 bases fitting TRBD1. CDR3 size: 17 residues. Germline lookup yields CDR1 SGDLS and CDR2 YYNGEE. Unmatched junction bases numbered 11, after V lost 0 bases and J lost 6 bases. CDR3 DNA: TGTGCCAGCAGCGTAGGAATCGACAGGGATCTCTCCGGGGAGCTGTTTTTT. Translation: CASSVGIDRDLSGELFF.

In this sample, this clone turned up once. The genes are TRBV15 and TRBJ1-1; a possible D gene is TRBD1 (5 bases). V was clipped by 3 bases and J by 1 base, with 12 bases between them. CDR1 and CDR2 from the germline V gene are LNHNV and YYDKDF (reference sequence). The CDR3 has 15 amino acids. The CDR3 DNA reads as TGTGCCACCAGCAGGCCGGGGGACGAGAACACTGAAGCTTTCTTT. The encoded protein is CATSRPGDENTEAFF.

The chain uses TRBV11-2 and TRBJ2-3, with D possibly called TRBD1 or TRBD2 (6 bases each). This CDR3 has 15 amino acids. In germline, CDR1 is SGHAT, CDR2 FQNNGV. Trimming removed 7 bases from V and 1 base from J, with 15 bases in between. In nucleotides, the CDR3 is TGTGCCAGCATCGACGCCCGGGGGCGCACAGATACGCAGTATTTT. Protein product: CASIDARGRTDTQYF.

The chain couples TRBV9 to TRBJ2-5; 8 positions agree with TRBD2. With V trimmed by 3 bases and J by 5 bases, 9 bases remained unmatched. The CDR3 extends over 15 amino acids. Germline loops: CDR1 SGDLS, CDR2 YYNGEE. DNA of the CDR3: TGTGCCAGCAGCGATGGGATCGGGGGGGTGGAGACCCAGTACTTC. Protein: CASSDGIGGVETQYF.

This clone was detected only a few times. This chain joins TRBV19 and TRBJ2-3; TRBD2 might be the D (5 bases). CDR3 length: 16 residues. The germline V gene has CDR1 LNHDA and CDR2 SQIVND (reference sequence). Trimming took 1 base from V and 3 from J, leaving 14 bases between them. CDR3 in amino acids: CASSIAGIAFTDTQYF. CDR3 DNA: TGTGCCAGTAGTATAGCTGGGATAGCGTTTACAGATACGCAGTATTTT.